Listed below are T cell receptor beta chains from one sample, sequenced in a study of blood T cell repertoires in COVID-19. Here immunoSEQ multiplex PCR was the method, and the copy in TCRdb shows in-frame clones only, minus some. The sample records fewer than 350,000 clones, roughly 88% being singletons. The sequenced sample consisted of peripheral blood. The receptor source for this set is a man aged 18 to 30 with active or convalescent COVID-19. Each CDR3 is given with its conserved first and last residue.

j_gene | v_gene | CDR3aa
TRBJ1-1 | TRBV19 | CASSIGDTGGETEAFF
TRBJ1-6 | TRBV14 | CASSQEANNSPLHF
TRBJ2-3 | TRBV7-3 | CASSTTPLSTDTQYF
TRBJ2-5 | TRBV28 | CASSSTDRGRISETQYF
TRBJ2-3 | TRBV27 | CASRRTGQDTQYF
TRBJ2-4 | TRBV6-6 | CASSRGTSGGRAKNIQYF
TRBJ2-5 | TRBV20-1 | CSASDRDRSYQETQYF
TRBJ2-7 | TRBV7-2 | CASSWDSLGREQYF
TRBJ1-6 | TRBV10-2 | CATGTGGAPYNSPLHF
TRBJ2-7 | TRBV2 | CASRLPDSSYEQYF
TRBJ1-1 | TRBV19 | CASSMIQGSTEAFF
TRBJ1-2 | TRBV4-3 | CASSFDRVDGGYTF
TRBJ1-4 | TRBV2 | CASSVDRYATNEKLFF
TRBJ2-2 | TRBV5-1 | CASSSGQNTGELFF
TRBJ2-3 | TRBV6-5 | CASSRSTRDTQYF
TRBJ1-2 | TRBV11-2 | CASSSHQGNYGYTF
TRBJ2-2 | TRBV9 | CASSVDRGPAGELFF
TRBJ2-1 | TRBV27 | CASSFGLAGALYNEQFF
TRBJ2-7 | TRBV11-2 | CASSLDSQGLIYEQYF
TRBJ2-5 | TRBV29-1 | CSAEQGEQETQYF
TRBJ2-7 | TRBV11-2 | CASSSTGYEQYF
TRBJ1-4 | TRBV4-1 | CASSQDRAQGLLFF
TRBJ1-5 | TRBV11-2 | CASSLDRDSRQHF
TRBJ2-3 | TRBV16 | CASSITTPPDTQYF
TRBJ2-3 | TRBV7-2 | CASSPGTTSTDTQYF
TRBJ2-5 | TRBV5-4 | CASTGRGQETQYF
TRBJ1-1 | TRBV7-9 | CASSSGQYTEAFF